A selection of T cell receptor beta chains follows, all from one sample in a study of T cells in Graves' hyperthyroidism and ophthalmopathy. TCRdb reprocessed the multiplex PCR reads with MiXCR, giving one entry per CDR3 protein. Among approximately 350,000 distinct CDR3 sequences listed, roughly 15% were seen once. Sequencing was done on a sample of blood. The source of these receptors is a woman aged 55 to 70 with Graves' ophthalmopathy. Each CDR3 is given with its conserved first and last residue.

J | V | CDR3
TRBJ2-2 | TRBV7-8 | CASRANSNANTGELFF
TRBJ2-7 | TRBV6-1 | CASSIGQNEQYF
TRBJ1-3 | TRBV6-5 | CASSFGQGPLNTIYF
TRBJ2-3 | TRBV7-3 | CASTRAGRSTDTQYF
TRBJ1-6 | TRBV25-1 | CASSESAVGNSPLHF
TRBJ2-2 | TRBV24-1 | CATSGNRDRGFGELFF
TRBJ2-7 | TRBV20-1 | CSARAAPSSYEQYF
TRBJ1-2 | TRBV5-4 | CASSLLGDYGYTF
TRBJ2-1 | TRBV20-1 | CSATREPPYNEQFF
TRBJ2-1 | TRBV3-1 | CASSQDWTSLYHNEQFF
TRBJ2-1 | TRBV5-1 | CASSLQVLAGIPNEQFF
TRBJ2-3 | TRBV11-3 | CASSPGQGVTDTQYF
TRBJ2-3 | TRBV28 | CASSPMGAGGPGADTQYF
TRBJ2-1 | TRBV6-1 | CASIQPGLAGSSYNEQFF
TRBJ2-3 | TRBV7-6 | CASTSYGGTDTQYF
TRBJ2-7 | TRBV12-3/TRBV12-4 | CASSLDRGTVYEQYF
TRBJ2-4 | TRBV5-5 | CASSRTGGSQNIQYF
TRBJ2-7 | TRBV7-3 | CASSAGSLGYEQYF
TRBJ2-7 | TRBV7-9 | CASSLGSGSEQYF
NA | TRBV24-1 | CATSDSSGTLYNEQYF
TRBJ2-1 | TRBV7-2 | CASQRGTRGNEQFF
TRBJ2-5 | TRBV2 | CASSPAAPQYF
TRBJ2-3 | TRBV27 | CASSLLAEPTDTQYF
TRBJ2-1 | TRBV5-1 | CASTTGEWTYNEQFF
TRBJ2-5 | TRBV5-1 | CASSWTGNQETQYF
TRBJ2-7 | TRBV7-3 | CASSLMSGRSYEQYF
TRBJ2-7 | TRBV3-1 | CASSRGLPYEQYF
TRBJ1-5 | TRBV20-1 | CSAMHPGQLNQPQHF
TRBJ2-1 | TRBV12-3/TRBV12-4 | CASSFQGHNEQFF
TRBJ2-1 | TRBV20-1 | CSASYRLSNEQFF
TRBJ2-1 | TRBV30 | CAWSGASGREVLF
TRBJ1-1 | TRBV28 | CASSLGGPNTEAFF
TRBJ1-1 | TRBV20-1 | CSASGGPSDTEAFF